Below are 23 T cell receptor beta chains sequenced from a single sample in a study of PD-1 blockade in classical Hodgkin lymphoma. Assay used: immunoSEQ multiplex PCR; TCRdb lists only in-frame clones, some missing. Here the sample spans about 110,000 clones, 89% being singletons. Each patient relapsed following autologous stem cell transplantation, and prior brentuximab vedotin exposure differed. The sequencing here drew on peripheral blood mononuclear cells (PBMCs), taken before the second cycle of nivolumab. The receptors were gathered from a human donor with classical Hodgkin lymphoma.

DNA for the CDR3: TGTGCCAGCAGGGCGTCCCCGGGTTCGGGCGGCTACACCTTC. Protein sequence: CASRASPGSGGYTF. The chain couples TRBV6-5 to TRBJ1-2; unclear D gene. This CDR3 contains 14 residues. The germline V gene has CDR1 MNHEY and CDR2 SVGAGI. V dropped 6 bases and J dropped 8 bases, with 19 bases sitting between them.

The chain is built from TRBV7-2 and TRBJ2-7; D is unresolved. V shed 1 base and J shed 1 base, with 5 bases lying between them. CDR3 length: 13 residues. Per the germline V gene, CDR1 is SGHTA and CDR2 is FQGNSA. CDR3 DNA sequence: TGTGCCAGCAGCTTAGATTTGTCCTACGAGCAGTACTTC. Translating it yields CASSLDLSYEQYF.

The chain uses TRBV28 and TRBJ1-3, with 9 nucleotides matching TRBD1. Losses at the gene ends were 5 bases for V and 0 bases for J; bases not matched to a gene: 20. The CDR3 runs 21 residues. Germline loops: CDR1 MDHEN, CDR2 SYDVKM. CDR3 protein: CASSAAPVYLSGQGSGNTIYF. CDR3 coding DNA: TGTGCCAGCAGTGCGGCCCCAGTTTATTTATCGGGACAGGGCTCTGGAAACACCATATATTTT.

The chain is built from TRBV7-2 and TRBJ2-3; tentatively, D is TRBD2 (7 bases). Per the germline V gene, CDR1 is SGHTA and CDR2 is FQGNSA. V was shortened by 5 bases and J by 1 base, with 13 bases between the two germline ends. This CDR3 has 15 residues. CDR3 sequence (DNA): TGTGCCAGCAGCCTGGGGGGGCCCGGCACAGATACGCAGTATTTT. This sequence encodes CASSLGGPGTDTQYF.

This rearrangement joins TRBV30 to TRBJ1-5; 7 bases fit TRBD1. Per germline, CDR1 GTSNPN and CDR2 SVGIG (reference sequence). The CDR3 extends over 12 amino acids. V dropped 7 bases and J dropped 2; count of bases not matched to a gene: 2. CDR3 amino acids: CASGTGNQPQHF. CDR3 DNA sequence: TGTGCCTCCGGGACAGGCAATCAGCCCCAGCATTTT.

This chain uses TRBV11-2 with TRBJ2-5; D call uncertain. From germline, CDR1 is SGHAT and CDR2 FQNNGV. CDR3 length equals 14 residues. Trimming took off 4 bases at V and 1 base at J, with 10 bases between the two ends. The CDR3 region has the DNA TGTGCCAGCAGCTCTTCTGGGCTCCAAGAGACCCAGTACTTC. Its protein product is CASSSSGLQETQYF.

This chain connects TRBV28 to TRBJ2-1, with no clear D. The CDR3 runs to 14 residues. Germline V gene sequence: CDR1 MDHEN, CDR2 SYDVKM. The ends were cut back, 1 base at V and 7 bases at J, with 11 bases in the middle. The CDR3 reads CASSLSRRMNEQFF. For the CDR3, the DNA is TGTGCCAGCAGTTTATCCAGAAGGATGAATGAGCAGTTCTTC. The variable domain in full, with the rest retrieved from reference TRBV28 and TRBJ2-1, is DVKVTQSSRYLVKRTGEKVFLECVQDMDHENMFWYRQDPGLGLRLIYFSYDVKMKEKGDIPEGYSVSREKKERFSLILESASTNQTSMYLCASSLSRRMNEQFFGPGTRLTVL.

The J gene is TRBJ2-3, the V gene TRBV19, with 15 bases aligning to TRBD2. With 4 bases clipped from V and 5 bases from J, the junction kept 7 bases outside the gene matches. Germline values: CDR1 LNHDA, CDR2 SQIVND (reference sequence). This CDR3 spans 17 amino acids. CDR3 in DNA: TGTGCCAGTAGTAAGATGGGACTAGCGGGAGGCATAGATACGCAGTATTTT. Translating it yields CASSKMGLAGGIDTQYF.

The rearrangement links TRBV9 to TRBJ2-1; 14 positions match TRBD2. V shed 5 bases, J shed 10 bases, and the junction held 8 bases outside the gene matches. Per the germline V gene, CDR1 is SGDLS and CDR2 is YYNGEE. The CDR3 totals 15 residues. The CDR3 protein is CASRRLAGGPGEQFF. The CDR3 nucleotides read TGTGCCAGCAGGAGACTAGCGGGAGGGCCGGGGGAGCAGTTCTTC.

The chain has TRBV5-5 and TRBJ1-1, with a tentative D call TRBD1 (6 bases). Germline V gives CDR1 SGHKS, CDR2 YYEKEE (reference sequence). V lost 0 bases, J lost 2 bases, and 8 bases lay in between. The CDR3 spans 14 residues. CDR3 loop: CASSLGQANTEAFF. As DNA, the CDR3 is TGTGCCAGCAGCTTGGGACAGGCTAACACTGAAGCTTTCTTT.

V and J are TRBV11-2 and TRBJ2-7; D remains unclear. From germline, CDR1 is SGHAT and CDR2 FQNNGV. This CDR3 is 15 amino acids long. The ends were cut back, 2 bases at V and 1 base at J, with 12 bases in the middle. The DNA of the CDR3 is TGTGCCAGCAGCTTATCAGTCATAAGGTCCTACGAGCAGTACTTC. Its protein is CASSLSVIRSYEQYF.

This chain joins TRBV5-1 and TRBJ2-3; 13 bases are a match to TRBD2. The CDR3 sequence is 15 residues long. Germline assignment: CDR1 SGHRS and CDR2 YFSETQ. The junction had 2 bases not matched to a gene; V was cut back by 3 bases and J by 4 bases. CDR3 sequence (DNA): TGCGCCAGCAGCTCCGGGACTAGCGGGGCAGATACGCAGTATTTT. Amino acids: CASSSGTSGADTQYF.

This chain uses TRBV10-1 with TRBJ2-4; a weak D match, TRBD2 (5 bases). V lost 9 bases, J lost 10 bases, and 22 bases lay in between. CDR1 and CDR2 from the germline V gene are WNHNN and SYGVQD (reference sequence). This CDR3 spans 14 amino acids. The CDR3: CASIPCPDYPIQYF. The CDR3 DNA is TGCGCCAGTATACCTTGCCCAGACTACCCTATTCAGTACTTC.

The chain carries TRBV4-1 and TRBJ2-7, with TRBD2 matching over 15 bases. Trimming removed 3 bases from V and 7 bases from J; junction bases left unmatched: 10. In germline, CDR1 is MGHRA, CDR2 YSYEKL. CDR3 length equals 17 residues. The CDR3 is CASSHDSGLAGGLEQYF. The CDR3, as DNA: TGCGCCAGCAGCCACGACTCGGGACTAGCGGGAGGACTTGAGCAGTACTTC.

This chain joins TRBV4-1 and TRBJ2-7; D gene unclear. Trimming left V 1 base short and J 2 bases short, with 9 bases between. The germline V gene encodes CDR1 MGHRA and CDR2 YSYEKL. The CDR3 is 14 amino acids. This CDR3 is CASSQGGGTYEQYF. The CDR3 DNA sequence: TGCGCCAGCAGCCAAGGCGGCGGCACCTACGAGCAGTACTTC.

The chain has TRBV6-1 and TRBJ1-2; a possible D gene is TRBD1 (5 bases). The CDR3 is made up of 15 amino acids. Per germline, CDR1 MNHNS and CDR2 SASEGT. V was cut by 1 base and J by 8 bases, with 17 bases left in between. The CDR3 sequence: CASSEERGGLGGYTF. In DNA, the CDR3 is TGTGCCAGCAGTGAAGAGAGGGGAGGTCTTGGAGGCTACACCTTC.

The J gene is TRBJ2-4, the V gene TRBV7-9; D tentatively fits TRBD1 or TRBD2 (5 bases each). The germline gives CDR1 SEHNR, CDR2 FQNEAQ (reference sequence). The CDR3 runs to 17 residues. Trimming took 5 bases from V and 0 from J, leaving 17 bases between them. The CDR3 region is CASSPTGAGLAKNIQYF. Written as DNA, the CDR3 is TGTGCCAGCAGCCCAACTGGGGCGGGCCTAGCCAAAAACATTCAGTACTTC.

The genes are TRBV5-1 and TRBJ1-1; possible D gene TRBD1, 6 bases. The germline CDR1 and CDR2 sequences are SGHRS and YFSETQ. Trimming left V 5 bases short and J 9 bases short, with 14 bases between. This CDR3 has 12 residues. The CDR3 sequence is CASSGDTGQAFF. CDR3 bases: TGCGCCAGCAGTGGGGACACGGGACAAGCTTTCTTT.

The chain recombines TRBV28 with TRBJ2-1; 8 positions match TRBD1. In germline, CDR1 is MDHEN, CDR2 SYDVKM. V shed 6 bases and J 0 bases; nucleotides not matched to a gene: 1. The CDR3 has 14 amino acids. This CDR3 is CASSGTGSYNEQFF. The CDR3 coding sequence is TGTGCCAGCAGCGGGACAGGCTCCTACAATGAGCAGTTCTTC.

The CDR3 loop reads CSAGQGTAKNIQYF. CDR3 DNA sequence: TGCAGCGCCGGACAGGGGACAGCCAAAAACATTCAGTACTTC. The V gene is TRBV29-1, the J gene TRBJ2-4, with 9 bases identical to TRBD1. The CDR3 is made up of 14 amino acids. Germline V CDR1 and CDR2: SQVTM, ANQGSEA. With V trimmed by 7 bases and J by 0 bases, 4 bases remained unmatched.

V usage is TRBV4-3 and J usage is TRBJ2-2, with D unresolved. V was shortened by 4 bases and J by 2 bases, with 8 bases between the two germline ends. This CDR3 region has 14 residues. CDR1 is LGHNA, CDR2 YSLEER, per germline. The CDR3 DNA is TGCGCCAGCAGCCCCGGCTCCAACACCGGGGAGCTGTTTTTT. Its translation is CASSPGSNTGELFF.

The chain has TRBV4-1 and TRBJ2-1; 14 bases are a match to TRBD2. The CDR3 sequence is 15 residues long. Germline V gives CDR1 MGHRA, CDR2 YSYEKL. The V and J ends lost 1 base and 10 bases, in that order; junction bases with no gene match: 3. The CDR3 bases are TGCGCCAGCAGCCAAGGGGGACTAGCGGGAGAAGAGCAGTTCTTC. Its protein is CASSQGGLAGEEQFF.

V gene TRBV13 combines with J gene TRBJ1-4; TRBD1 matches at 7 bases. The CDR3 extends over 14 amino acids. Germline values: CDR1 PRHDT, CDR2 FYEKMQ (reference sequence). J lost 8 bases, V lost 5 bases, and 8 bases had no gene match. The CDR3 sequence is CASSRRTGHEKLFF. CDR3 DNA sequence: TGTGCCAGCAGCAGAAGGACAGGTCACGAAAAACTGTTTTTT.